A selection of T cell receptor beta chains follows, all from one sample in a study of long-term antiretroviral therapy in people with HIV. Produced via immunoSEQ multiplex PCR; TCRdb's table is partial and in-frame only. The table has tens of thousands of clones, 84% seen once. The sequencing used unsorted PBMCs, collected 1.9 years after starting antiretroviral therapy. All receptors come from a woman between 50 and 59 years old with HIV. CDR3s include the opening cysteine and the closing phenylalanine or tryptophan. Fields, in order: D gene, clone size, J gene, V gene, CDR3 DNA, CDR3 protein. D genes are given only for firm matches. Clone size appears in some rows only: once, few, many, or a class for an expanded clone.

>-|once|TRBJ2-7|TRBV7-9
TGTGCCAGCAGCTTAAACGGTTTTTTCAGCTCCTACGAGCAGTACTTC
CASSLNGFFSSYEQYF
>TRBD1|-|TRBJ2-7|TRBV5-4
TGTGCCAGCAGCTATCGGACAGGGAGCTACGAGCAGTACTTC
CASSYRTGSYEQYF
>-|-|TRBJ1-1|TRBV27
TGTGCCAGCAGTTTGCAGGGGTTCTCGAACACTGAAGCTTTCTTT
CASSLQGFSNTEAFF
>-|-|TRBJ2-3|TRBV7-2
TGTGCCAGCAGCTTATCGGGGGCAGGGGTGACAGATACGCAGTATTTT
CASSLSGAGVTDTQYF
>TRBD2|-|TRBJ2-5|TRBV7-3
TGTGCCAGCAGCTTACTAGCGGGGGATCAAGAGACCCAGTACTTC
CASSLLAGDQETQYF
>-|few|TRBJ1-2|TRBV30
TGTGCCTGGACCGGGACGGACTATGGCTACACCTTC
CAWTGTDYGYTF
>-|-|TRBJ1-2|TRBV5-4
TGTGCCAGCATCCCAAGGATGACTTATGGCTACACCTTC
CASIPRMTYGYTF
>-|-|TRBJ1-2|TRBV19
TGTGCCAGTAGTATAGGGACGGGTTATGGCTACACCTTC
CASSIGTGYGYTF
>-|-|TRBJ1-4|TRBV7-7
TGTGCCAGCAGCTTAAAGACACCTCGAACTAATGAAAAACTGTTTTTT
CASSLKTPRTNEKLFF
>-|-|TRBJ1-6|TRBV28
TGTGCCAGCAGCCCTTCCTATTTCGGGACGGATTATAATTCACCCCTCCACTTT
CASSPSYFGTDYNSPLHF
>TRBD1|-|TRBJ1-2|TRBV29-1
TGCAGCGTAGGGGCGGGACAGGGGGCGCTTGGCTACACCTTC
CSVGAGQGALGYTF
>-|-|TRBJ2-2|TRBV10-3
TGTGCCGCCCAGGGCCTCGAGGGCACCGGGGAGCTGTTTTTT
CAAQGLEGTGELFF
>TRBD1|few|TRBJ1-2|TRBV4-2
TGTGCCAGCAGCCTCGCAGGGGGCTCGAATGGCTACACCTTC
CASSLAGGSNGYTF
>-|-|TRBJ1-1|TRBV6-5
TGTGCCAGCAGTTACTCCGGGGTTGGGAACACTGAAGCTTTCTTT
CASSYSGVGNTEAFF
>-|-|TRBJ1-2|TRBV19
TGTGCCAGTAGTAGGGACAACTATGGCTACACCTTC
CASSRDNYGYTF
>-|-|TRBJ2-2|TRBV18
TGTGCCAGCTCACCGGCGGGCAGGGACACCGGGGAGCTGTTTTTT
CASSPAGRDTGELFF
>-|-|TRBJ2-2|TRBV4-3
TGCGCCAGCAGCCAAGATCCGCGTAGTTCACCCACCGGGGAGCTGTTTTTT
CASSQDPRSSPTGELFF
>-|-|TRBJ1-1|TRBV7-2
TGTGCCAGCAGTGCCCGGGGGTTGAACACTGAAGCTTTCTTT
CASSARGLNTEAFF
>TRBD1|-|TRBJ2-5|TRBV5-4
TGTGCCAGCAGCTCAGACAGGGGCGATCGGGAGACCCAGTACTTC
CASSSDRGDRETQYF
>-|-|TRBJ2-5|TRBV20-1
TGCAGTGCTAGAGAGAGAGAGACCCAGTACTTC
CSARERETQYF
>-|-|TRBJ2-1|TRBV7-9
TGTGCCAGCAGCTTAGCCCGGTCGGTCGCGAATGAGCAGTTCTTC
CASSLARSVANEQFF
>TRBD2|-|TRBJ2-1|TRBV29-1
TGCAGCGTTGAAGTGGGGGGGGTGAGCTCCTACAATGAGCAGTTCTTC
CSVEVGGVSSYNEQFF
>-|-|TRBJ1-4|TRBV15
TGTGCCACCAGCAGAGATAAGGGAAATAATGAAAAACTGTTTTTT
CATSRDKGNNEKLFF
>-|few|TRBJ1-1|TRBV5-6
TGTGCCAGCAGCCCCCGGACGGGGAAGACTGAAGCTTTCTTT
CASSPRTGKTEAFF
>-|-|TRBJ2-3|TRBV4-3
TGCGCCAGCAGCCAATCCGGGACGGGTAACACAGATACGCAGTATTTT
CASSQSGTGNTDTQYF
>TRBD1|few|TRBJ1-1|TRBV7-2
TGTGCCAGCAGCCGGGACAGGAACACTGAAGCTTTCTTT
CASSRDRNTEAFF
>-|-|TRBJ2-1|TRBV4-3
TGCGCCAGCAGCCAAGGACAGAACCCCTACAATGAGCAGTTCTTC
CASSQGQNPYNEQFF
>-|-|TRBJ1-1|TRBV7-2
TGTGCCAGCAGCCCCAGGTCTGGCGGGTACACTGAAGCTTTCTTT
CASSPRSGGYTEAFF
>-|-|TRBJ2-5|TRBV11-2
TGTGCCAGCAGCTTACTGACGTACCAAGAGACCCAGTACTTC
CASSLLTYQETQYF